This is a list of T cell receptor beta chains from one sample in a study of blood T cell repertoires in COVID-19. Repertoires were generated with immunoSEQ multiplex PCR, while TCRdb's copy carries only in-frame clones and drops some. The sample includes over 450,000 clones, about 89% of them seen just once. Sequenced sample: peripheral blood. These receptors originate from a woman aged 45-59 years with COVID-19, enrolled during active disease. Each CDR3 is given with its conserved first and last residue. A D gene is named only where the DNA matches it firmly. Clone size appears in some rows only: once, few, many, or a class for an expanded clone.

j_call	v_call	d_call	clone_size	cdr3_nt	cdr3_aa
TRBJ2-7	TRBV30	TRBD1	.	TGTGCCTGGAGTGCGGACAGGGTTTCAACTCGGTACGAGCAGTACTTC	CAWSADRVSTRYEQYF
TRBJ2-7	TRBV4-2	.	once	TGTGCCAGCAGCCAAGATTACAGCTACGAGCAGTACTTC	CASSQDYSYEQYF
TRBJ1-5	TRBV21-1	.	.	TGTGCCAGCAGAAAGAGGGACAGGGGGCCCCTGGGCAATCAGCCCCAGCATTTT	CASRKRDRGPLGNQPQHF
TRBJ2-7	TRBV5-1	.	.	TGCGCCAGCAGCCCTGGGGTGGGACACCGGGGGCAGTACTTC	CASSPGVGHRGQYF
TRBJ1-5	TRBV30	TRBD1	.	TGTGCCTGGAGCGCCGGGACAGGGGGTCAGCCCCAGCATTTT	CAWSAGTGGQPQHF
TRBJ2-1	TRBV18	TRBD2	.	TGTGCCAGCTCACCCACCGGGACTAGCGTCTACAATGAGCAGTTCTTC	CASSPTGTSVYNEQFF
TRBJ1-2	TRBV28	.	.	TGTGCCAGCGGGCATGGCTACACCTTC	CASGHGYTF
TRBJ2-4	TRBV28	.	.	TGTGCCAGCAGTGACGACCCACAGACCCTAGCCAAAAACATTCAGTACTTC	CASSDDPQTLAKNIQYF
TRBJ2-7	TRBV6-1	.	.	TGTGCCAGCAGTGAGACAAAAGACGAGCAGTACTTC	CASSETKDEQYF
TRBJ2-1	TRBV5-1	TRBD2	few	TGCGCCAGCAGCCCCAGCGGGGGGGCTCAGGGTGAGCAGTTCTTC	CASSPSGGAQGEQFF
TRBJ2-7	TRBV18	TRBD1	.	TGTGCCAGCTCACCGGGACAGTCCTACGAGCAGTACTTC	CASSPGQSYEQYF
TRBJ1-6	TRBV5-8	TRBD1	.	TGTGCCAGCCGACTCAGGGGACAGGGGTCGCTCTCCTATAATTCACCCCTCCACTTT	CASRLRGQGSLSYNSPLHF